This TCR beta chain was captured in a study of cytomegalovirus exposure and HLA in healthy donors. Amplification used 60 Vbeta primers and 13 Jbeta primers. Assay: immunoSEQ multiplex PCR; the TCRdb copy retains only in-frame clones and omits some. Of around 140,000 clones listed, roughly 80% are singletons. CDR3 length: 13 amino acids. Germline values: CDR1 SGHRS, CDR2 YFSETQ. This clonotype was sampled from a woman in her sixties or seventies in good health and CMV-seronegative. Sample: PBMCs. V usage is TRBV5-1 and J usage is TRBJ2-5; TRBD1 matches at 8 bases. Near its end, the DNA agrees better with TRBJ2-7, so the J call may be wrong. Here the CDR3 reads CASSFGTGYEQYF. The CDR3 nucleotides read TGCGCCAGCAGCTTTGGGACAGGCTACGAGCAGTACTTC.